These 27 T cell receptor beta chains share one sample of origin, sequenced in a study of T cells in tuberculosis. Clones were read by immunoSEQ multiplex PCR, and TCRdb kept only the in-frame ones, dropping some. The profile covers roughly 45,000 clones, with around 94% appearing a single time and roughly 2% taken by the ten largest. What was sequenced was PBMCs. The receptors originated from a donor aged 5-35 years with latent tuberculosis or without tuberculosis infection. Some clones in this sample may be carry-over from other donors' samples.

The genes are TRBV9 and TRBJ2-3; 8 positions agree with TRBD2. V shed 4 bases and J 3 bases; nucleotides not matched to a gene: 4. Germline assignment: CDR1 SGDLS and CDR2 YYNGEE. The CDR3 runs to 14 residues. The CDR3 loop is CASSREGYTDTQYF. The CDR3 nucleotides read TGTGCCAGCAGCCGGGAGGGATATACAGATACGCAGTATTTT.

The DNA of the CDR3 is TGTGCCAGCAGCTTGAGCAGGGCCTACACCTTC. The encoded protein is CASSLSRAYTF. This chain connects TRBV5-6 to TRBJ1-2, with a tentative D call TRBD1 (5 bases). The germline CDR1 and CDR2 sequences are SGHDT and YYEEEE. V lost 1 base, J lost 10 bases, and 8 bases lay in between. CDR3 length equals 11 residues.

The V call is TRBV7-9, the J call TRBJ2-7; 11 bases map to TRBD2. CDR1 is SEHNR and CDR2 is FQNEAQ in the germline V gene (reference sequence). This CDR3 has 17 amino acids. V shed 5 bases, J shed 5 bases, and the junction held 14 bases outside the gene matches. The CDR3 protein is CASSPVIDSGRVNEQYF. The CDR3 DNA sequence: TGTGCCAGCAGCCCTGTTATTGATAGCGGGAGGGTTAACGAGCAGTACTTC.

The V and J genes are TRBV6-5 and TRBJ2-2; D unclear. The CDR3 runs 15 residues. V gave up 5 bases and J gave up 6 bases, with 16 bases separating them. Germline V gives CDR1 MNHEY, CDR2 SVGAGI. The CDR3 sequence is CASSRGLEQAGELFF. The CDR3 region has the DNA TGTGCCAGCAGTCGAGGATTGGAGCAAGCCGGGGAGCTGTTTTTT.

The V call is TRBV4-3, the J call TRBJ1-1; 7 bases match TRBD1. The V and J ends lost 1 base and 1 base, in that order; junction bases with no gene match: 3. Germline values: CDR1 LGHNA, CDR2 YSLEER. The CDR3 extends over 15 amino acids. The CDR3 sequence is CASSQVGQRNTEAFF. The CDR3, as DNA: TGCGCCAGCAGCCAAGTGGGACAGCGGAACACTGAAGCTTTCTTT.

The rearrangement links TRBV27 to TRBJ2-7; 10 bases agree with TRBD2. After removal of 4 bases from V and 4 bases from J, the junction contained 7 bases not matched to a gene. Looked up from germline, CDR1 is MNHEY and CDR2 is SMNVEV (reference sequence). The CDR3 contains 15 residues. CDR3 amino acids: CASSSPLAGEYEQYF. CDR3 nucleotides: TGTGCCAGCAGTTCCCCCCTAGCGGGAGAGTACGAGCAGTACTTC.

V is TRBV28 and J is TRBJ1-1; D unresolved. The CDR3 covers 11 residues. V gave up 7 bases and J gave up 5 bases, with 8 bases separating them. The germline CDR1 and CDR2 sequences are MDHEN and SYDVKM. DNA of the CDR3: TGTGCCAGCAAACGCCGGACTGAAGCTTTCTTT. This translates into CASKRRTEAFF.

The V gene is TRBV28, the J gene TRBJ2-7, with TRBD1 as a possible D gene (5 bases). CDR1 and CDR2 (germline): MDHEN, SYDVKM. The CDR3 is 12 residues long. The germline V and J ends were trimmed by 3 bases and 6 bases, with 9 bases remaining between them. The CDR3 DNA reads TGTGCCAGCAGTTTGCAGGGTTCCGAGCAGTACTTC. Its protein is CASSLQGSEQYF.

The J gene is TRBJ2-2, the V gene TRBV27; 7 bases align to TRBD1. Germline values: CDR1 MNHEY, CDR2 SMNVEV (reference sequence). This CDR3 spans 13 amino acids. V shed 6 bases and J 6 bases; nucleotides not matched to a gene: 4. CDR3 amino acids: CASRPRGPGELFF. The CDR3, as DNA: TGTGCCAGCAGACCTAGGGGGCCCGGGGAGCTGTTTTTT.

The chain has TRBV4-1 and TRBJ1-2, with D maybe TRBD1 (6 bases). This CDR3 comprises 16 residues. Trimming cost V 0 bases and J 7 bases, with 18 bases left between them. The germline V gene encodes CDR1 MGHRA and CDR2 YSYEKL. The CDR3 reads CASSQDKRVRGPGYTF. As DNA, the CDR3 is TGCGCCAGCAGCCAAGATAAAAGAGTCAGGGGCCCTGGCTACACCTTC.

This chain connects TRBV27 to TRBJ2-1, with D maybe TRBD1 (5 bases). The V gene lost 6 bases and the J gene lost 7 bases, with 19 bases spanning the gap. This CDR3 is built from 15 residues. The germline CDR1 and CDR2 sequences are MNHEY and SMNVEV (reference sequence). The CDR3 DNA reads TGTGCCAGCAGCCGTCCCCACAGGCCCGGGAATGAGCAGTTCTTC. Its translation: CASSRPHRPGNEQFF.

The chain is built from TRBV29-1 and TRBJ2-7, with D maybe TRBD2 (5 bases). The V end lost 3 bases, the J end lost 5 bases, and 8 bases lay between the germline ends. The CDR3 has 11 amino acids. Germline V gene lookup returns CDR1 SQVTM and CDR2 ANQGSEA. CDR3 residues: CSVDTEDEQYF. DNA of the CDR3: TGCAGCGTTGACACGGAGGACGAGCAGTACTTC.

This clone was detected once. The chain links TRBV18 to TRBJ2-7; D gene ambiguous. V shed 4 bases and J shed 3 bases, with 10 bases lying between them. CDR1 and CDR2 from the germline V gene are KGHSH and LQKENI. The CDR3 covers 13 residues. CDR3 loop: CASSLKESYEQYF. The CDR3 DNA follows: TGTGCCAGCTCACTAAAAGAGAGCTACGAGCAGTACTTC.

This clone showed up just once. The chain uses TRBV6-5 and TRBJ2-1; no reliable D call. The germline V gene encodes CDR1 MNHEY and CDR2 SVGAGI. CDR3 length: 14 residues. Deletions cut 6 bases from V and 8 bases from J, with 17 bases between. The CDR3 sequence is CASSRGRWSDEQFF. Written as DNA, the CDR3 is TGTGCCAGCAGCCGTGGTCGTTGGTCGGATGAGCAGTTCTTC.

This sequence joins TRBV18 and TRBJ2-1; tentative D call: TRBD2 (6 bases). The germline gives CDR1 KGHSH, CDR2 LQKENI. The CDR3 runs 13 residues. Trimming left V 3 bases short and J 8 bases short, with 11 bases between. The CDR3 DNA sequence: TGTGCCAGCTCACCTACGGGAGACGATGAGCAGTTCTTC. The encoded protein is CASSPTGDDEQFF.

The V gene is TRBV15, the J gene TRBJ1-5, with 8 bases fitting TRBD1. The CDR3 extends over 15 amino acids. The V gene's germline CDR1 is LNHNV and CDR2 YYDKDF (reference sequence). Trimming took 6 bases from V and 3 from J; bases not matched to a gene: 7. DNA of the CDR3: TGTGCCACCAGTATCCGGACAGGGCACAATCAGCCCCAGCATTTT. This encodes CATSIRTGHNQPQHF.

This clone appeared a single time. The J gene is TRBJ2-7, the V gene TRBV5-1, with 11 bases fitting TRBD2. Germline trimming cut 4 bases from V and 3 bases from J; bases unmatched to any gene: 6. The germline CDR1 and CDR2 sequences are SGHRS and YFSETQ. The CDR3 length is 15 residues. The CDR3 DNA is TGCGCCAGCAGCCGGGGGACTAGCGGAGACTACGAGCAGTACTTC. It is translated as CASSRGTSGDYEQYF.

The rearrangement links TRBV7-2 to TRBJ2-4; D unclear. The CDR3 is made up of 12 amino acids. The V and J ends lost 3 bases and 14 bases respectively, with 14 bases between them. Per the germline V gene, CDR1 is SGHTA and CDR2 is FQGNSA. CDR3 sequence: CASSFLTPVKYF. CDR3 sequence (DNA): TGTGCCAGCAGCTTCTTAACTCCCGTGAAGTACTTC.

The chain is built from TRBV7-2 and TRBJ1-4; the D gene is possibly TRBD1 (5 bases). The CDR3 contains 18 residues. CDR1 and CDR2 from the germline V gene are SGHTA and FQGNSA. Deletions cut 5 bases from V and 3 bases from J, with 22 bases between. CDR3 DNA: TGTGCCAGCAGCCCCCCCGCAGGGAACAAGAGAGCTAATGAAAAACTGTTTTTT. Residues: CASSPPAGNKRANEKLFF.

J is TRBJ2-7 and V is TRBV14, with 8 nucleotides matching TRBD1. The CDR3 is made up of 15 amino acids. V was clipped by 0 bases and J by 2 bases; unmatched bases: 3. CDR1 and CDR2 from the germline V gene are SGHDN and FVKESK. CDR3 amino acids: CASSQEAGGPYEQYF. The CDR3 coding sequence is TGTGCCAGCAGCCAAGAGGCAGGGGGCCCCTACGAGCAGTACTTC.

This chain joins TRBV5-1 and TRBJ2-3; 7 bases align to TRBD2. Trimming removed 0 bases from V and 9 bases from J; junction bases left unmatched: 4. The V gene's germline CDR1 is SGHRS and CDR2 YFSETQ. The CDR3 has 13 amino acids. CDR3 loop: CASSLGGGETQYF. CDR3 DNA: TGCGCCAGCAGCTTGGGCGGGGGTGAAACGCAGTATTTT. The full variable domain, its missing parts supplied by reference TRBV5-1 and TRBJ2-3, is KAGVTQTPRYLIKTRGQQVTLSCSPISGHRSVSWYQQTPGQGLQFLFEYFSETQRNKGNFPGRFSGRQFSNSRSEMNVSTLELGDSALYLCASSLGGGETQYFGPGTRLTVL.

The chain uses TRBV7-9 and TRBJ1-1; perhaps TRBD1 as D (5 bases). Germline-derived CDR1 and CDR2 are SEHNR and FQNEAQ (reference sequence). This CDR3 is built from 13 residues. Deletions cut 7 bases from V and 5 bases from J, with 14 bases between. CDR3 sequence: CASTHNRGTEAFF. The CDR3 coding sequence is TGTGCCAGCACCCATAATCGGGGGACTGAAGCTTTCTTT.

The chain uses TRBV15 and TRBJ2-3; 7 nucleotides agree with TRBD1. V was pared by 0 bases and J by 5 bases, with 8 bases of the junction left unmatched. CDR1 is LNHNV, CDR2 YYDKDF, per germline (reference sequence). CDR3 length: 16 residues. The CDR3 reads CATSREGAGGVDTQYF. Written as DNA, the CDR3 is TGTGCCACCAGCAGAGAAGGGGCAGGGGGAGTAGATACGCAGTATTTT.

The rearrangement joins TRBV27 to TRBJ1-5; 8 bases are a match to TRBD1. Germline loops: CDR1 MNHEY, CDR2 SMNVEV (reference sequence). The CDR3 length is 14 residues. J gave up 5 bases and V 5 bases, and 5 bases lay outside the gene matches. The CDR3 coding sequence is TGTGCCAGCAGTCAACAGGGGGGATATCAGCCCCAGCATTTT. It is translated as CASSQQGGYQPQHF.

The gene calls are TRBV10-3 and TRBJ2-1; 7 nucleotides match TRBD2. V shed 4 bases and J 0 bases; nucleotides not matched to a gene: 12. Germline values: CDR1 ENHRY, CDR2 SYGVKD. The CDR3 has 18 residues. The CDR3 loop is CAISGRTGGRDSYNEQFF. The CDR3 bases are TGTGCCATCAGTGGACGCACGGGCGGGAGAGACTCCTACAATGAGCAGTTCTTC.

The V call is TRBV28, the J call TRBJ1-1; TRBD1 matches 7 bases. CDR1 is MDHEN and CDR2 is SYDVKM in the germline V gene. CDR3 length: 13 amino acids. V dropped 3 bases and J dropped 5; count of bases not matched to a gene: 3. The CDR3 region is CASSLETGTEAFF. As DNA, the CDR3 is TGTGCCAGCAGTTTGGAGACAGGGACTGAAGCTTTCTTT.

The chain has TRBV7-2 and TRBJ1-1; no definite D call. Trimming stripped 7 bases from V and 3 bases from J, with 12 bases between. Germline CDR1 is SGHTA and CDR2 is FQGNSA. The CDR3 runs 13 residues. In nucleotides, the CDR3 is TGTGCCAGCAACCCAAGAACAGACACTGAAGCTTTCTTT. Its protein is CASNPRTDTEAFF.